What follows are 30 T cell receptor beta chains derived from one specimen sequenced in a study of control samples from healthy donors and cancer patients. Produced via immunoSEQ multiplex PCR; TCRdb's table is partial and in-frame only. Seen here are some 120,000 clones, 70% to 90% observed once, and the top ten hold less than 3%. Sample: blood. All receptors derive from a woman between 70 and 85 years old in good health.

With regard to this clone: The sample has other DNA sequences that encode this CDR3 too. V usage is TRBV5-5 and J usage is TRBJ2-1; 9 bases line up with TRBD2. The CDR3 consists of 16 residues. V trimming: 0 bases; J trimming: 4 bases; junction bases outside the gene matches: 5. In germline, CDR1 is SGHKS, CDR2 YYEKEE (reference sequence). CDR3 bases: TGTGCCAGCAGCTTGGTTGCGGGGGGGCTGTACAATGAGCAGTTCTTC. This gives the protein CASSLVAGGLYNEQFF.

The chain is built from TRBV6-5 and TRBJ2-3; TRBD2 is a possible D gene (7 bases). Germline CDR1 is MNHEY and CDR2 is SVGAGI. With 6 bases removed from V and 4 bases from J, the gap between germline ends came to 14 bases. This CDR3 region has 14 residues. CDR3 DNA: TGTGCCAGCAGCCTAGGGGGGGAATCAGATACGCAGTATTTT. This codes for CASSLGGESDTQYF.

The rearrangement uses TRBV14 and TRBJ1-2; D unclear. Germline assignment: CDR1 SGHDN and CDR2 FVKESK. CDR3 length: 14 amino acids. Trimming took off 0 bases at V and 4 bases at J, with 9 bases between the two ends. The CDR3 here is CASSQDLGGYGYTF. In DNA, the CDR3 is TGTGCCAGCAGCCAAGATTTGGGTGGCTATGGCTACACCTTC.

The chain couples TRBV7-3 to TRBJ2-1; D may match TRBD1 or TRBD2 (5 bases each). The germline V gene encodes CDR1 SGHTA and CDR2 FQGTGA. V lost 7 bases to trimming and J lost 5 bases, with 12 bases between them. The CDR3 has 13 amino acids. CDR3 sequence reads: CASTLGPNNEQFF. The CDR3 DNA reads as TGTGCCAGCACACTGGGACCCAACAATGAGCAGTTCTTC.

V is TRBV6-5 and J is TRBJ1-5; D is possibly TRBD1 (5 bases). Germline CDR1 and CDR2: MNHEY and SVGAGI. The CDR3 spans 13 residues. Trimming cost V 6 bases and J 5 bases, with 11 bases left between them. CDR3 protein: CASRRGADQPQHF. The CDR3 nucleotides read TGTGCCAGCAGAAGAGGGGCGGATCAGCCCCAGCATTTT.

The rearrangement joins TRBV5-5 to TRBJ2-1; D is possibly TRBD2 (6 bases). Trimming pared 4 bases from V and 2 bases from J, leaving 13 bases between. The germline V gene encodes CDR1 SGHKS and CDR2 YYEKEE (reference sequence). The CDR3 has 15 amino acids. The DNA for the CDR3 is TGTGCCAGCAGCCCGGGACTCCTGGCCTACAATGAGCAGTTCTTC. Translation gives CASSPGLLAYNEQFF. Full variable domain (missing parts from reference TRBV5-5 and TRBJ2-1): DAGVTQSPTHLIKTRGQQVTLRCSPISGHKSVSWYQQVLGQGPQFIFQYYEKEERGRGNFPDRFSARQFPNYSSELNVNALLLGDSALYLCASSPGLLAYNEQFFGPGTRLTVL.

The J gene is TRBJ2-1, the V gene TRBV10-3, with 12 bases lining up with TRBD1. CDR1 ENHRY and CDR2 SYGVKD come from the germline V gene. After removal of 4 bases from V and 9 bases from J, the junction contained 10 bases not matched to a gene. CDR3 size: 16 residues. This CDR3 is CAISAGTGGVGIEQFF. As DNA, the CDR3 is TGTGCCATCAGTGCCGGGACAGGGGGCGTTGGTATTGAGCAGTTCTTC.

The genes are TRBV18 and TRBJ2-5; weak D call: TRBD2 (5 bases). Germline CDR1 KGHSH, CDR2 LQKENI. The CDR3 covers 15 residues. V was shortened by 1 base and J by 4 bases, with 13 bases between the two germline ends. This CDR3 is CASSPQRAVAETQYF. Here the CDR3 DNA reads TGTGCCAGCTCACCACAGAGAGCGGTTGCAGAGACCCAGTACTTC. Variable domain in full (rest from reference TRBV18 and TRBJ2-5): NAGVMQNPRHLVRRRGQEARLRCSPMKGHSHVYWYRQLPEEGLKFMVYLQKENIIDESGMPKERFSAEFPKEGPSILRIQQVVRGDSAAYFCASSPQRAVAETQYFGPGTRLLVL.

The chain joins TRBV6-2 or TRBV6-3 to TRBJ1-1, with D possibly being TRBD1 (5 bases). The V end lost 3 bases, the J end lost 5 bases, and 13 bases lay between the germline ends. Germline-derived CDR1 and CDR2 are MNHEY and SVGEGT. The CDR3 covers 14 residues. The CDR3 spells CASSYTGGGTEAFF. CDR3 sequence (DNA): TGTGCCAGCAGTTATACTGGGGGGGGGACTGAAGCTTTCTTT.

The chain joins TRBV29-1 to TRBJ2-3; no clear D gene. This CDR3 contains 9 residues. Trimming stripped 3 bases from V and 11 bases from J, with 6 bases between. From germline, CDR1 is SQVTM and CDR2 ANQGSEA. This CDR3 reads CSVDGEQYF. CDR3 DNA: TGCAGCGTTGATGGTGAGCAGTATTTT.

The rearrangement links TRBV9 to TRBJ1-6; 11 bases map to TRBD1. Trimming took 2 bases from V and 7 from J; bases not matched to a gene: 8. CDR1 and CDR2 from the germline V gene are SGDLS and YYNGEE. The CDR3 consists of 17 residues. CDR3: CASSVEWTGGANSPLHF. Here the CDR3 DNA reads TGTGCCAGCAGCGTCGAATGGACAGGGGGCGCCAATTCACCCCTCCACTTT.

The CDR3 sequence is CASSPAGGSSEQYF. DNA for the CDR3: TGTGCCAGCAGCCCTGCGGGGGGGAGTTCCGAGCAGTACTTC. The V call is TRBV11-2, the J call TRBJ2-7; 9 nucleotides line up with TRBD2. The junction had 8 bases not matched to a gene; V was cut back by 5 bases and J by 6 bases. This CDR3 is built from 14 residues. Per the germline V gene, CDR1 is SGHAT and CDR2 is FQNNGV.

The rearrangement uses TRBV7-2 and TRBJ1-1; possibly TRBD1 for D (5 bases). The CDR3 runs to 14 residues. Per the germline V gene, CDR1 is SGHTA and CDR2 is FQGNSA. The germline V and J ends were trimmed by 3 bases and 4 bases, with 12 bases remaining between them. DNA for the CDR3: TGTGCCAGCAGCTTTAACTGGGGGGGCACTGAAGCTTTCTTT. It codes for CASSFNWGGTEAFF.

This clone was recorded once. V is TRBV7-2 and J is TRBJ1-6; 9 bases line up with TRBD1. V lost 2 bases to trimming and J lost 7 bases; unmatched junction nucleotides: 6. Germline values: CDR1 SGHTA, CDR2 FQGNSA. The CDR3 spans 16 residues. This chain's CDR3 is CASSLPGQGRNSPLHF. The CDR3 coding sequence is TGTGCCAGCAGCTTACCGGGACAGGGACGCAATTCACCCCTCCACTTT. Combining the CDR3 with reference TRBV7-2 and TRBJ1-6 gives the whole variable domain GAGVSQSPSNKVTEKGKDVELRCDPISGHTALYWYRQSLGQGLEFLIYFQGNSAPDKSGLPSDRFSAERTGGSVSTLTIQRTQQEDSAVYLCASSLPGQGRNSPLHFGNGTRLTVT.

The chain employs TRBV16 and TRBJ1-1; unclear D gene. Germline V gene lookup returns CDR1 KGHSY and CDR2 FQNENV. This CDR3 is 12 amino acids long. V was pared by 1 base and J by 8 bases, with 8 bases between. The CDR3 is CASSQLGLEAFF. In DNA form, the CDR3 reads TGTGCCAGCAGCCAATTGGGCCTGGAAGCTTTCTTT.

The chain joins TRBV7-9 to TRBJ1-4; D is undetermined. Germline CDR1 and CDR2: SEHNR and FQNEAQ (reference sequence). V was cut by 10 bases and J by 8 bases, with 20 bases left in between. This CDR3 contains 14 residues. The CDR3 region is CATQLPRSGEKLFF. The CDR3, as DNA: TGTGCCACCCAGCTTCCCAGGAGCGGGGAAAAACTGTTTTTT.

This sequence joins TRBV14 and TRBJ1-1, with D maybe TRBD1 (5 bases). Trimming shortened V by 0 bases and J by 5 bases, and 13 bases separated the two germline ends. Germline-derived CDR1 and CDR2 are SGHDN and FVKESK. This CDR3 has 15 residues. The CDR3 coding sequence is TGTGCCAGCAGCCAAGATTTGGGACCGGTAACTGAAGCTTTCTTT. Encoded protein: CASSQDLGPVTEAFF.

This chain links TRBV6-6 with TRBJ2-2; D may be TRBD1 (6 bases). From germline, CDR1 is MNHNY and CDR2 SVGAGI (reference sequence). CDR3 length: 15 amino acids. The V end was cut by 7 bases, the J end by 5 bases, with 17 bases between. The CDR3 region is CASNPSRGSTGELFF. CDR3 sequence (DNA): TGTGCCAGCAACCCAAGCAGGGGATCAACCGGGGAGCTGTTTTTT.

The rearrangement joins TRBV21-1 to TRBJ2-7; the DNA was not compared with TRBD2, the D call given in the table. TRBV21-1 is termed a pseudogene. The CDR3 is 10 residues long. The CDR3 region has the DNA TGTGCCAGCAGCAAGAGGGAGCAGTACTTC. Translating it yields CASSKREQYF.

The chain is built from TRBV12-1 and TRBJ1-1. TRBV12-1 represents a pseudogene. The CDR3 consists of 13 residues. In DNA form, the CDR3 reads TGTGCCAGCAGTTCCCAGGGAGCCAGGGAAGCTTTCTTT. Protein: CASSSQGAREAFF.

V usage is TRBV18 and J usage is TRBJ1-2, with TRBD1 identical over 7 bases. The length of the CDR3 is 13 residues. The germline gives CDR1 KGHSH, CDR2 LQKENI. With V trimmed by 6 bases and J by 4 bases, 5 bases remained unmatched. The DNA for the CDR3 is TGTGCCAGCTCGCAGGACAGGAGCTATGGCTACACCTTC. Protein product: CASSQDRSYGYTF.

The chain has TRBV19 and TRBJ1-2; D gene uncertain. The CDR3 contains 14 residues. The germline gives CDR1 LNHDA, CDR2 SQIVND (reference sequence). Trimming removed 2 bases from V and 2 bases from J, with 9 bases in between. This chain's CDR3 is CASSIWNGNYGYTF. As DNA, the CDR3 is TGTGCCAGTAGTATATGGAACGGCAACTATGGCTACACCTTC.

The rearrangement joins TRBV7-2 to TRBJ2-1; a weak D match, TRBD2 (6 bases). Trimming shortened V by 4 bases and J by 10 bases, and 17 bases separated the two germline ends. CDR3 length: 14 amino acids. Germline V gene data show CDR1 as SGHTA and CDR2 as FQGNSA. In DNA form, the CDR3 reads TGTGCCAGCAGCTCTCCCCGGGGGTGGGGCGAGCAGTTCTTC. Its translation is CASSSPRGWGEQFF.

V gene TRBV29-1 combines with J gene TRBJ2-7; D uncertain. The CDR3 runs to 14 residues. Trimming took 7 bases from V and 2 from J, leaving 18 bases between them. Germline CDR1 SQVTM, CDR2 ANQGSEA. The CDR3 region has the DNA TGCAGCGCCACCGGGCCAGCCAAACCCTACGAGCAGTACTTC. Amino acids: CSATGPAKPYEQYF.

In regard to this clone: At one end, the junction sequence differs from germline, possibly due to a read error. The gene calls are TRBV5-1 and TRBJ2-3, with D unclear. The CDR3 sequence is 15 residues long. Germline CDR1 is SGHRS and CDR2 is YFSETQ. CDR3 region: CASSERVVAGDTRYF. CDR3 nucleotides: TGCGCCAGCAGCGAGAGAGTGGTGGCCGGCGATACGCGGTATTTT.

This rearrangement joins TRBV7-9 to TRBJ2-7; possibly TRBD2 for D (6 bases). The germline V gene has CDR1 SEHNR and CDR2 FQNEAQ (reference sequence). This CDR3 has 15 residues. The germline V and J ends were trimmed by 2 bases and 4 bases, with 15 bases remaining between them. The DNA for the CDR3 is TGTGCCAGCAGCTTAACCCGGGGGATGAGTTACGAGCAGTACTTC. Its protein is CASSLTRGMSYEQYF.

The rearrangement links TRBV15 to TRBJ2-2; 9 bases line up with TRBD1. Germline CDR1 is LNHNV and CDR2 is YYDKDF (reference sequence). This CDR3 comprises 14 residues. After removal of 9 bases from V and 3 bases from J, the junction contained 5 bases not matched to a gene. Here the CDR3 reads CATTGTGYTGELFF. CDR3 DNA: TGTGCCACTACCGGGACAGGGTACACCGGGGAGCTGTTTTTT.

The rearrangement links TRBV3-1 (or the pseudogene TRBV3-2) to TRBJ1-3; D gene uncertain. Trimming removed 1 base at V and 2 bases at J, with 9 bases between. CDR3 length: 15 residues. Per germline, CDR1 LGHDT and CDR2 YNNKEL (reference sequence). CDR3 nucleotide sequence: TGTGCCAGCAGCCAAGTTATGCTAACTGGAAACACCATATATTTT. It translates to CASSQVMLTGNTIYF.

The genes are TRBV6-5 and TRBJ1-1; 9 bases are shared with TRBD1. Germline V CDR1 and CDR2: MNHEY, SVGAGI. V was pared by 5 bases and J by 2 bases, with 6 bases of the junction left unmatched. The CDR3 is 15 amino acids. The DNA for the CDR3 is TGTGCCAGCAGTCCGACAGGGGGACCAAACACTGAAGCTTTCTTT. This codes for CASSPTGGPNTEAFF.

This chain connects TRBV15 to TRBJ2-5; TRBD1 matches 7 bases. Germline V gene lookup returns CDR1 LNHNV and CDR2 YYDKDF (reference sequence). Trimming at V came to 4 bases and at J to 5 bases, leaving 13 bases not matched to a gene. The CDR3 contains 16 residues. The chain's CDR3 is CATSTPTGATRETQYF. In nucleotides, the CDR3 is TGTGCCACCAGCACTCCAACAGGGGCAACCCGGGAGACCCAGTACTTC.